This TCR beta chain was recovered during a study of T-cell reconstitution after alpha-beta-depleted transplantation in children. CDR3 length equals 12 residues. The V gene's germline CDR1 is MDHEN and CDR2 SYDVKM. V lost 6 bases, J lost 11 bases, and 15 bases lay in between. This clonotype was counted ten times or more. Unique molecular identifiers tagged the TCRbeta library. TCRdb recomputed calls from the PCR reads with MiXCR, one row per CDR3 protein. The data show some 48,000 distinct CDR3 sequences, more than 5% seen once. The material sequenced was PBMCs, mostly from graft donor cells, taken 60 days after TCRalphabeta/CD19-depleted stem cell transplant. The receptor comes from a female patient aged 2-9 years who had a stem cell transplant for aplastic anemia, so the T cells may come from the graft donor. The genes are TRBV28 and TRBJ2-3; D might be TRBD1 or TRBD2, each matching 5 bases. This CDR3 reads CASSPPGLGQYF. The CDR3 region has the DNA TGTGCCAGCAGCCCCCCGGGGCTAGGGCAGTATTTT.